Below are 10 T cell receptor beta chains sequenced from a single sample in a study of cytomegalovirus exposure and HLA in healthy donors. The PCR contained 60 Vbeta and 13 Jbeta primers. Generated by immunoSEQ multiplex PCR, the TCRdb table keeps only in-frame clones and is missing some. The sample lists 80,000 to 95,000 clones; around four fifths were seen once. The source material was PBMCs. Source of these receptors: a woman aged 18-29 years in good health and CMV-seropositive.

The chain couples TRBV7-6 to TRBJ2-1; D is perhaps TRBD2 (6 bases). The CDR3 is made up of 16 amino acids. Germline V gene sequence: CDR1 SGHVS, CDR2 FNYEAQ. Trimming took off 6 bases at V and 0 bases at J, with 15 bases between the two ends. The CDR3 coding sequence is TGTGCCAGCAGACCATCCTCGACTAGCTCCTACAATGAGCAGTTCTTC. Amino acid sequence: CASRPSSTSSYNEQFF.

This sequence joins TRBV7-2 and TRBJ2-5; 8 positions agree with TRBD1. CDR1 and CDR2 (germline): SGHTA, FQGNSA. The V gene end was trimmed by 5 bases and the J gene end by 7 bases; junction bases not matched to a gene: 9. The CDR3 length is 14 residues. In nucleotides, the CDR3 is TGTGCCAGCAGCACCCAGGGGGCGCGGGGGACCCAGTACTTC. Translating it yields CASSTQGARGTQYF.

The CDR3 DNA reads TGTGCCAGCAGCTTAGTTATCCATGAGCAGTTCTTC. This sequence encodes CASSLVIHEQFF. J is TRBJ2-1 and V is TRBV7-6; D uncertain. Germline loops: CDR1 SGHVS, CDR2 FNYEAQ. This CDR3 contains 12 residues. The V end lost 1 base, the J end lost 8 bases, and 6 bases lay between the germline ends.

The chain joins TRBV5-1 to TRBJ2-7; 8 nucleotides match TRBD2. The J segment lost 6 bases and the V segment lost 3 bases, leaving 8 bases of the junction unmatched. Germline V gives CDR1 SGHRS, CDR2 YFSETQ. The CDR3 is 14 amino acids. CDR3 region: CASSSGTSNVEQYF. The DNA for the CDR3 is TGCGCCAGCAGCTCCGGGACTAGTAATGTCGAGCAGTACTTC.

V usage is TRBV6-6 and J usage is TRBJ1-6, with 8 nucleotides matching TRBD1. The CDR3 sequence is 14 residues long. V was clipped by 0 bases and J by 10 bases; unmatched bases: 2. Germline CDR1 is MNHNY and CDR2 is SVGAGI (reference sequence). CDR3 in amino acids: CASSYSTGESPLHF. Written as DNA, the CDR3 is TGTGCCAGCAGTTACTCGACAGGGGAGTCACCCCTCCACTTT.

The chain carries TRBV19 and TRBJ1-5, with D possibly being TRBD1 (6 bases). The V and J ends lost 5 bases and 5 bases respectively, with 16 bases between them. This CDR3 spans 15 amino acids. Germline values: CDR1 LNHDA, CDR2 SQIVND (reference sequence). CDR3: CASSGHEDSYQPQHF. As DNA, the CDR3 is TGTGCCAGTAGTGGTCACGAGGACAGTTATCAGCCCCAGCATTTT.

The chain links TRBV5-1 to TRBJ1-2; no reliable D call. The CDR3 totals 12 residues. Germline values: CDR1 SGHRS, CDR2 YFSETQ. Trimming removed 0 bases from V and 11 bases from J, with 11 bases in between. The CDR3 loop is CASSLEQRTYTF. The CDR3 nucleotides read TGCGCCAGCAGCTTGGAACAGCGGACTTACACCTTC. The full variable domain, with the rest looked up from reference TRBV5-1 and TRBJ1-2, is KAGVTQTPRYLIKTRGQQVTLSCSPISGHRSVSWYQQTPGQGLQFLFEYFSETQRNKGNFPGRFSGRQFSNSRSEMNVSTLELGDSALYLCASSLEQRTYTFGSGTRLTVV.

The sample holds a few counts of this clone. V gene TRBV28 combines with J gene TRBJ1-1; D gene ambiguous. CDR1 is MDHEN, CDR2 SYDVKM, per germline. Trimming shortened V by 10 bases and J by 4 bases, and 16 bases separated the two germline ends. The CDR3 runs 13 residues. The chain's CDR3 is CATCSGFGTEAFF. CDR3 nucleotides: TGTGCCACCTGCTCGGGGTTCGGCACTGAAGCTTTCTTT.

The gene calls are TRBV30 and TRBJ1-5, with no clear D. V lost 2 bases, J lost 4 bases, and 12 bases lay in between. The CDR3 is made up of 14 amino acids. Per germline, CDR1 GTSNPN and CDR2 SVGIG (reference sequence). Here the CDR3 reads CAWSYGSRNQPQHF. The DNA of the CDR3 is TGTGCCTGGAGTTACGGGAGCCGGAATCAGCCCCAGCATTTT.

J is TRBJ2-7 and V is TRBV2; 8 bases are a match to TRBD1. Germline lookup yields CDR1 SNHLY and CDR2 FYNNEI. V dropped 4 bases and J dropped 7; count of bases not matched to a gene: 3. The CDR3 spans 12 residues. CDR3 DNA: TGTGCCAGCAGTGGGACAGGGAGGGAGCAGTACTTC. This codes for CASSGTGREQYF.